This entry concerns a single TCR beta chain. As yet, its antigen is unknown. This specimen belongs to a study of T cells expressing NK-cell markers. Study-wide results and limits: The share of CD8+ T cells held by dominant NKG2C+ clonotypes was about 1.0-8% in six donors.

TCRdb reanalyzed the 5' RACE reads, giving one entry per CDR3 protein sequence and no DNA. This sample carries 200,000 to 300,000 distinct CDR3 sequences, with 3.5% to 5% going to the ten biggest clones. Germline CDR1 is SGDLS and CDR2 is YYNGEE. The CDR3 is 14 residues long. Material: blood T cells: a sorted CD56 or NKG2C T cell subset, CD4+ or CD8+ T cells, or bulk PBMC T cells (not recorded which). The receptor was derived from a woman between 18 and 69 years old in good health. The V gene is TRBV9, the J gene TRBJ2-2; TCRdb names TRBD2, which stays unverified in the absence of DNA. The CDR3 here is CASRTGTHTGELFF.